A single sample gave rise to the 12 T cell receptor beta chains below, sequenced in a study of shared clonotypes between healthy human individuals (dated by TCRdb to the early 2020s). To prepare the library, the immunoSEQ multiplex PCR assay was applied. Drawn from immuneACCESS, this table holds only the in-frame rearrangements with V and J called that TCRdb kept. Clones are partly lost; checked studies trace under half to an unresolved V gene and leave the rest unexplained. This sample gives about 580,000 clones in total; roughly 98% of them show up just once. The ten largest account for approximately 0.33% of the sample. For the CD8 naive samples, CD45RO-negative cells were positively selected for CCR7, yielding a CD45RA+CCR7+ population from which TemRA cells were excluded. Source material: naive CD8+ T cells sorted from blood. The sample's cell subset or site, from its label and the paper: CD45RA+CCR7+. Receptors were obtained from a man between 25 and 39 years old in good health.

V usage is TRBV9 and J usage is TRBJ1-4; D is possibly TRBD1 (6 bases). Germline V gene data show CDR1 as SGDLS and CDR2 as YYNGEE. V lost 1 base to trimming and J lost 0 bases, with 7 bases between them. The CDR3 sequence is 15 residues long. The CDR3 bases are TGTGCCAGCAGCGTACAGGGGACAACTAATGAAAAACTGTTTTTT. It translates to CASSVQGTTNEKLFF. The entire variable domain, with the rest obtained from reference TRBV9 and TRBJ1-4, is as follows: DSGVTQTPKHLITATGQRVTLRCSPRSGDLSVYWYQQSLDQGLQFLIQYYNGEERAKGNILERFSAQQFPDLHSELNLSSLELGDSALYFCASSVQGTTNEKLFFGSGTQLSVL.

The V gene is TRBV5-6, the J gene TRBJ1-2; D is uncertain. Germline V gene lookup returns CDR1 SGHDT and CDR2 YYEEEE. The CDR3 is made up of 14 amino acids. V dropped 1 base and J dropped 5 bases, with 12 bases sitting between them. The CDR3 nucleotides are TGTGCCAGCAGCTTGCCAGGCTCAGAGTATGGCTACACCTTC. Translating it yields CASSLPGSEYGYTF.

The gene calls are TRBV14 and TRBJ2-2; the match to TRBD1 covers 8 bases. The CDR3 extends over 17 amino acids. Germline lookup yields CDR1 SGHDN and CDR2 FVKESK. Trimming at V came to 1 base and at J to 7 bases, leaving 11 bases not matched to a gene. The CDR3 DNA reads TGTGCCAGCAGCCAAGTAACTGCCAGGGGGCAGGGCGGGGAGCTGTTTTTT. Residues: CASSQVTARGQGGELFF.

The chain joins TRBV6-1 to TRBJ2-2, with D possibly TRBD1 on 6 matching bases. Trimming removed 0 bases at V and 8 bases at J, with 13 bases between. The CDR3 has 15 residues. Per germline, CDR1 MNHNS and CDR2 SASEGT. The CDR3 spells CASSEAGHPPGELFF. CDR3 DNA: TGTGCCAGCAGTGAAGCGGGACACCCTCCTGGGGAGCTGTTTTTT.

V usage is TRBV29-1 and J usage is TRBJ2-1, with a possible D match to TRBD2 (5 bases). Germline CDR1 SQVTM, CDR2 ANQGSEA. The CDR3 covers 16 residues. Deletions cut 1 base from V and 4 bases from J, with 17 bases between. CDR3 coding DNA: TGCAGCGTTGAAGGGTTGGGAGCGGAAACGTACAATGAGCAGTTCTTC. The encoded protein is CSVEGLGAETYNEQFF.

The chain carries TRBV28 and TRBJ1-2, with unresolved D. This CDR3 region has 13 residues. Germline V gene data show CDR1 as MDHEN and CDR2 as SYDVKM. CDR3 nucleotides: TGTGGAACGAACCCGCAGCTGTTCTATGGCTACACCTTC. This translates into CGTNPQLFYGYTF.

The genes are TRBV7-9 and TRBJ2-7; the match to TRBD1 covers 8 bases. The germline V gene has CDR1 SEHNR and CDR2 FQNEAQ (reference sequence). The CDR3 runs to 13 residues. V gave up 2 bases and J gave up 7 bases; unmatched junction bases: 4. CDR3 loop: CASSLQGAQEQYF. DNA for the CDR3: TGTGCCAGCAGCTTACAGGGGGCGCAAGAGCAGTACTTC. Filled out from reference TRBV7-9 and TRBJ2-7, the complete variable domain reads DTGVSQNPRHKITKRGQNVTFRCDPISEHNRLYWYRQTLGQGPEFLTYFQNEAQLEKSRLLSDRFSAERPKGSFSTLEIQRTEQGDSAMYLCASSLQGAQEQYFGPGTRLTVT.

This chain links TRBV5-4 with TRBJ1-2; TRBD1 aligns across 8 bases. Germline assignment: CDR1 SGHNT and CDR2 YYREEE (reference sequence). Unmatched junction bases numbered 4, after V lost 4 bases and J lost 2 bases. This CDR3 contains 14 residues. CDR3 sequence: CASSPTGGNYGYTF. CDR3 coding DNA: TGTGCCAGCAGCCCTACAGGGGGAAACTATGGCTACACCTTC.

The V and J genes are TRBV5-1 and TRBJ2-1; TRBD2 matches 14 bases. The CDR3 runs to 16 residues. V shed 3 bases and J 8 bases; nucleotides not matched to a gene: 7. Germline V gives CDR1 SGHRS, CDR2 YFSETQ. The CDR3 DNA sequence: TGCGCCAGCAGCTGGGGACTAGCGGGAGTTAGGGATGAGCAGTTCTTC. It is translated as CASSWGLAGVRDEQFF. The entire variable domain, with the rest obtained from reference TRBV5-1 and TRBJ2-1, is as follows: KAGVTQTPRYLIKTRGQQVTLSCSPISGHRSVSWYQQTPGQGLQFLFEYFSETQRNKGNFPGRFSGRQFSNSRSEMNVSTLELGDSALYLCASSWGLAGVRDEQFFGPGTRLTVL.

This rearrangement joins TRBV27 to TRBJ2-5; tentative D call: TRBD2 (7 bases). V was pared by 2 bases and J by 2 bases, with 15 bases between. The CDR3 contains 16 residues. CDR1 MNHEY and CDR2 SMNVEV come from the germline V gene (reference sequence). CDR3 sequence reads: CASSLREDRAQETQYF. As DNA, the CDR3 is TGTGCCAGCAGTTTACGGGAGGACAGAGCGCAAGAGACCCAGTACTTC.

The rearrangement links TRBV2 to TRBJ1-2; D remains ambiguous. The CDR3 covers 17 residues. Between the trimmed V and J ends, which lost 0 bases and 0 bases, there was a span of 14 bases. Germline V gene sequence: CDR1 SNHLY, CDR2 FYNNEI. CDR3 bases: TGTGCCAGCAGTGAAGCGCGTGGCAGGAGGACTAACTATGGCTACACCTTC. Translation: CASSEARGRRTNYGYTF.

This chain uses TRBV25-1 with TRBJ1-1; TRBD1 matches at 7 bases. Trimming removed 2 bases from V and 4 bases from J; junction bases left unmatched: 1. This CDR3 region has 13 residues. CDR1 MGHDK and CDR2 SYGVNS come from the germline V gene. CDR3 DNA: TGTGCCAGCAGTGAACCAGGGGGCACTGAAGCTTTCTTT. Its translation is CASSEPGGTEAFF.